This T cell receptor (beta chain) stems from a study of cytomegalovirus exposure and HLA in healthy donors. Study-level findings and limits: It was fewer than 200 TCR beta chains that were listed as cytomegalovirus-associated. TCR beta V- and J-gene trimming, according to a later analysis, was linked to a missense DCLRE1C variant. According to an earlier analysis, most TCR beta V segments yielded productive rearrangements about 87% or about 30% of the time.

The PCR used 60 Vbeta and 13 Jbeta primers. Repertoires were generated with immunoSEQ multiplex PCR, while TCRdb's copy carries only in-frame clones and drops some. The sample includes approximately 110,000 clones, 73% of them seen just once. The CDR3 has 15 residues. Germline CDR1 is SGHVS and CDR2 is FNYEAQ. Trimming pared 0 bases from V and 3 bases from J, leaving 8 bases between. Comment on this clone: Its target is not known.

This sequence originates from a middle-aged man in good health and CMV-seronegative. The specimen was PBMCs. The rearrangement joins TRBV7-6 to TRBJ2-2, with a tentative D call TRBD2 (6 bases). CDR3 sequence: CASSLAREDTGELFF. CDR3 sequence (DNA): TGTGCCAGCAGCTTAGCCAGGGAGGACACCGGGGAGCTGTTTTTT.